This T cell receptor beta chain emerged from a study of CD8 T cells in Susac syndrome. The study, taken as a whole, reports: CD4+ T cell repertoires in Susac syndrome exhibited no evidence of clonal expansion. The study recognized that its TCR sequencing and HLA analysis covered a relatively small number of individuals.

Sequencing targeted TCR beta in blood CD8+ and CD4+ T cells. Diagnostic criteria for definite or probable disease, in their recently defined form, were met by the patients with Susac syndrome. Random hexamers served to reverse transcribe roughly 0.5 to 1 ug RNA. A single record per CDR3 protein comes from TCRdb applying MiXCR to the immunoSEQ multiplex PCR reads. The top ten hold 0.095% to 0.13% of the sample, which has 160,000 or so distinct CDR3 sequences, around 94% seen once. This CDR3 contains 14 residues. CDR1 SGHNT and CDR2 YYREEE come from the germline V gene (reference sequence). Trimming took 4 bases from V and 1 from J, leaving 9 bases between them. Of note for this clonotype: Its antigen is unknown.

This clonotype was sampled from a human donor with Susac syndrome. Sequenced sample: CD4+ T cells from PBMCs. The chain joins TRBV5-4 to TRBJ1-5; no reliable D call. The CDR3 here is CASSLKESNQPQHF. DNA of the CDR3: TGTGCCAGCAGCCTGAAAGAAAGCAATCAGCCCCAGCATTTT.